This T cell receptor beta chain is from a study of blood T cell repertoires in COVID-19. Turning to the study itself: Donors in the United States, Italy and Spain gave samples during acute or convalescent COVID-19. PBMCs, B-cell-depleted T cells, or T cells were the source of the cDNA or gDNA that made up the material.

V lost 4 bases and J 4 bases, leaving 14 bases between the germline ends. From germline, CDR1 is MNHEY and CDR2 SVGAGI. There are 14 residues in the CDR3. Per the original methods: How many nucleated cells were present was estimated from reference gene primer amplification. Sequenced by immunoSEQ multiplex PCR; TCRdb stores in-frame clones only, minus some. The DNA gave D and trimming, while V, J and clone size come from that table. The repertoire holds some 110,000 clones, about two thirds seen once, with roughly 0.86% in the top ten. The specimen was peripheral blood. The V call is TRBV6-5, the J call TRBJ2-7; TRBD2 might be the D (6 bases). This TCR derives from a human donor with acute or convalescent COVID-19. The donor label of this sample is uncertain. The CDR3 loop is CASSFWQGGYEQYF. CDR3 coding DNA: TGTGCCAGCAGTTTTTGGCAGGGAGGATACGAGCAGTACTTC.